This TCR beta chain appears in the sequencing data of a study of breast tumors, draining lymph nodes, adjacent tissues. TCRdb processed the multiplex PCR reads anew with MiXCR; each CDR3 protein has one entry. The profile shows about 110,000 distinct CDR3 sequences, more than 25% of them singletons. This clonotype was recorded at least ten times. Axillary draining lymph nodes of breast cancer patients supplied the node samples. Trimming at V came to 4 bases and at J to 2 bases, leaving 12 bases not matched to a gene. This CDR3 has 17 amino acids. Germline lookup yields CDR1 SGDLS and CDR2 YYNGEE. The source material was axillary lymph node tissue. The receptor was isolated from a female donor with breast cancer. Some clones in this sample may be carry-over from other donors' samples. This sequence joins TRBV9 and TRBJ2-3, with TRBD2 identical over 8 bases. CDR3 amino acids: CASSPPGGGGITDTQYF. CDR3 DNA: TGTGCCAGCAGCCCGCCGGGGGGGGGAGGAATCACAGATACGCAGTATTTT.